The 23 T cell receptor beta chains given below trace back to one sample, sequenced in a study of lymphopenia after photon versus proton radiotherapy. TCRdb keeps only in-frame clones here, not all; method: immunoSEQ multiplex PCR. Seen here are 20,000 to 30,000 clones, roughly 85% observed once, and the top ten hold under 6.5%. The sample consisted of peripheral blood, taken from a patient treated with photon-based radiotherapy. These receptors were collected from a man aged 25-45 years with gastric cancer.

The sample holds one count of this clone. The rearrangement links TRBV2 to TRBJ2-3, with no clear D. V was shortened by 2 bases and J by 4 bases, with 7 bases between the two germline ends. Germline lookup yields CDR1 SNHLY and CDR2 FYNNEI. The CDR3 length is 13 residues. The CDR3 sequence: CASSEPPSDTQYF. CDR3 DNA: TGTGCCAGCAGTGAACCCCCTTCAGATACGCAGTATTTT.

V gene TRBV15 combines with J gene TRBJ1-1; D not certain. The CDR3 is 12 amino acids. From germline, CDR1 is LNHNV and CDR2 YYDKDF (reference sequence). Deletions cut 0 bases from V and 9 bases from J, with 8 bases between. The CDR3: CATSRDHVKAFF. In DNA form, the CDR3 reads TGTGCCACCAGCAGAGATCATGTAAAAGCTTTCTTT.

V and J are TRBV19 and TRBJ2-2; D remains unclear. The CDR3 has 14 residues. Per germline, CDR1 LNHDA and CDR2 SQIVND (reference sequence). Deletions cut 5 bases from V and 0 bases from J, with 7 bases between. The CDR3 loop is CASSPPANTGELFF. DNA of the CDR3: TGTGCCAGTAGTCCCCCTGCGAACACCGGGGAGCTGTTTTTT.

The chain recombines TRBV27 with TRBJ1-6, with D unresolved. CDR3 length: 17 residues. Germline values: CDR1 MNHEY, CDR2 SMNVEV (reference sequence). V lost 0 bases, J lost 3 bases, and 12 bases lay in between. The CDR3 region has the DNA TGTGCCAGCAGTTTATCGACCGGAGGGTTCTATAATTCACCCCTCCACTTT. Its protein product is CASSLSTGGFYNSPLHF.

This chain links TRBV7-2 with TRBJ2-1; D is perhaps TRBD2 (5 bases). The CDR3 loop spans 14 amino acids. Germline loops: CDR1 SGHTA, CDR2 FQGNSA. Between the trimmed V and J ends, which lost 3 bases and 9 bases, there was a span of 15 bases. CDR3 protein: CASSFLGVRTEQFF. The CDR3 DNA follows: TGTGCCAGCAGCTTTTTGGGAGTCCGAACTGAGCAGTTCTTC.

The rearrangement links TRBV9 to TRBJ2-7, with 15 bases that match TRBD2. Germline V gene sequence: CDR1 SGDLS, CDR2 YYNGEE. The CDR3 covers 18 residues. V gave up 3 bases and J gave up 2 bases; unmatched junction bases: 9. CDR3 DNA sequence: TGTGCCAGCAGCGGAGAACCCGGGACTAGCGGGGGGACCTACGAGCAGTACTTC. Its translation is CASSGEPGTSGGTYEQYF.

The gene calls are TRBV28 and TRBJ2-2, with TRBD2 as a possible D gene (6 bases). Per germline, CDR1 MDHEN and CDR2 SYDVKM. Between the trimmed V and J ends, which lost 11 bases and 0 bases, there was a span of 22 bases. The length of the CDR3 is 17 residues. In nucleotides, the CDR3 is TGTGCCGCAGGTCCTCTTGCGGGGCAGGCGAACACCGGGGAGCTGTTTTTT. Translating it yields CAAGPLAGQANTGELFF.

V is TRBV6-9 and J is TRBJ2-1; 10 bases are shared with TRBD1. The CDR3 has 16 residues. CDR1 and CDR2 from the germline V gene are MNHGY and SVAAGI. J lost 4 bases, V lost 5 bases, and 8 bases had no gene match. The CDR3 DNA follows: TGTGCCAGCAGTGGGGGACAGGGGTCTGTTTACAATGAGCAGTTCTTC. This encodes CASSGGQGSVYNEQFF.

This chain joins TRBV11-2 and TRBJ2-1, with TRBD2 matching 16 bases. Per germline, CDR1 SGHAT and CDR2 FQNNGV. V shed 5 bases, J shed 9 bases, and the junction held 10 bases outside the gene matches. The CDR3 is 17 residues long. CDR3 residues: CASSPPGLAGGLGEQFF. The CDR3 bases are TGTGCCAGCAGCCCCCCGGGACTAGCGGGGGGGCTGGGTGAGCAGTTCTTC.

The CDR3 DNA reads TGCGCCAGCAGCTTAAGGGGCGGTGGAAACACCATATATTTT. Encoded protein: CASSLRGGGNTIYF. The genes are TRBV5-1 and TRBJ1-3, with D possibly matching TRBD1 (5 bases). The CDR3 is 14 amino acids. In germline, CDR1 is SGHRS, CDR2 YFSETQ. V dropped 2 bases and J dropped 3 bases, with 9 bases sitting between them.

The chain couples TRBV7-3 to TRBJ2-1; D gene uncertain. CDR1 is SGHTA and CDR2 is FQGTGA in the germline V gene. The CDR3 is 13 residues long. V lost 2 bases, J lost 12 bases, and 14 bases lay in between. The CDR3 bases are TGTGCCAGCAGCTTACTGGGCGGAACGGGGCAGTTCTTC. This translates into CASSLLGGTGQFF.

V and J are TRBV18 and TRBJ2-7, with TRBD1 matching 7 bases. The CDR3 has 14 residues. V shed 3 bases, J shed 2 bases, and the junction held 4 bases outside the gene matches. Germline assignment: CDR1 KGHSH and CDR2 LQKENI. The CDR3 loop reads CASSPPTGTYEQYF. The CDR3 nucleotides read TGTGCCAGCTCACCTCCGACAGGGACCTACGAGCAGTACTTC. Full variable domain (missing parts from reference TRBV18 and TRBJ2-7): NAGVMQNPRHLVRRRGQEARLRCSPMKGHSHVYWYRQLPEEGLKFMVYLQKENIIDESGMPKERFSAEFPKEGPSILRIQQVVRGDSAAYFCASSPPTGTYEQYFGPGTRLTVT.

This clone was counted between two and nine times. V gene TRBV2 combines with J gene TRBJ1-5, with D unclear. This CDR3 contains 13 residues. Trimming shortened V by 8 bases and J by 0 bases, and 8 bases separated the two germline ends. Germline V gene lookup returns CDR1 SNHLY and CDR2 FYNNEI. This chain's CDR3 is CASGGNSNQPQHF. As DNA, the CDR3 is TGTGCCAGCGGAGGGAATAGCAATCAGCCCCAGCATTTT. Full variable domain (remainder filled in from reference TRBV2 and TRBJ1-5): EPEVTQTPSHQVTQMGQEVILRCVPISNHLYFYWYRQILGQKVEFLVSFYNNEISEKSEIFDDQFSVERPDGSNFTLKIRSTKLEDSAMYFCASGGNSNQPQHFGDGTRLSIL.

This clone showed up just once. This chain links TRBV2 with TRBJ2-3, with unresolved D. Germline V gene lookup returns CDR1 SNHLY and CDR2 FYNNEI. The CDR3 has 15 residues. Trimming pared 10 bases from V and 0 bases from J, leaving 17 bases between. The CDR3 sequence: CATPGEVPSTDTQYF. DNA for the CDR3: TGTGCCACCCCCGGAGAAGTCCCTAGCACAGATACGCAGTATTTT. The whole variable domain, filled in from reference TRBV2 and TRBJ2-3, reads EPEVTQTPSHQVTQMGQEVILRCVPISNHLYFYWYRQILGQKVEFLVSFYNNEISEKSEIFDDQFSVERPDGSNFTLKIRSTKLEDSAMYFCATPGEVPSTDTQYFGPGTRLTVL.

This chain uses TRBV5-1 with TRBJ2-7; D might be TRBD1 (7 bases). Trimming left V 0 bases short and J 7 bases short, with 17 bases between. The germline gives CDR1 SGHRS, CDR2 YFSETQ. CDR3 length equals 15 residues. CDR3 region: CASSLGAGGKGEQYF. The DNA of the CDR3 is TGCGCCAGCAGCTTGGGGGCAGGGGGGAAGGGAGAGCAGTACTTC.

V gene TRBV7-9 combines with J gene TRBJ1-4; TRBD1 aligns across 8 bases. The CDR3 loop spans 14 amino acids. J was trimmed by 7 bases and V by 3 bases; bases with no gene match: 4. Germline V gives CDR1 SEHNR, CDR2 FQNEAQ (reference sequence). CDR3 sequence (DNA): TGTGCCAGCAGCTTGGGGCAGGGGGCTGAAAAACTGTTTTTT. This encodes CASSLGQGAEKLFF.

The chain couples TRBV5-1 to TRBJ1-5; D gene unclear. Germline V lookup: CDR1 SGHRS, CDR2 YFSETQ. The CDR3 extends over 14 amino acids. The germline V and J ends were trimmed by 0 bases and 1 base, with 5 bases remaining between them. The DNA of the CDR3 is TGCGCCAGCAGCTTGGAACCGAGCAATCAGCCCCAGCATTTT. It specifies CASSLEPSNQPQHF.

This rearrangement joins TRBV2 to TRBJ1-1; the D gene is possibly TRBD1 (5 bases). This CDR3 comprises 13 residues. The ends were cut back, 1 base at V and 11 bases at J, with 14 bases in the middle. Germline CDR1 reads SNHLY; CDR2 reads FYNNEI. The CDR3 sequence is CASSEVREGRAFF. CDR3 nucleotide sequence: TGTGCCAGCAGTGAAGTCCGTGAGGGGAGGGCTTTCTTT.

V and J are TRBV14 and TRBJ2-1; the D gene is possibly TRBD2 (5 bases). V lost 0 bases and J lost 7, with 13 bases in between. The CDR3 loop spans 15 amino acids. Germline V gives CDR1 SGHDN, CDR2 FVKESK. The CDR3 loop is CASSQELGRTNEQFF. The CDR3 coding sequence is TGTGCCAGCAGCCAAGAGCTCGGGCGGACTAATGAGCAGTTCTTC.

J is TRBJ2-5 and V is TRBV11-2; TRBD2 matches 8 bases. V shed 5 bases, J shed 5 bases, and the junction held 7 bases outside the gene matches. Germline V lookup: CDR1 SGHAT, CDR2 FQNNGV. CDR3 length equals 14 residues. The CDR3 is CASSPRGGWETQYF. The CDR3 region has the DNA TGTGCCAGCAGCCCTCGGGGGGGCTGGGAGACCCAGTACTTC.

V is TRBV13 and J is TRBJ2-7; 8 positions agree with TRBD1. The CDR3 runs 13 residues. CDR1 and CDR2 (germline): PRHDT, FYEKMQ (reference sequence). V trimming: 3 bases; J trimming: 2 bases; junction bases outside the gene matches: 0. The CDR3 DNA follows: TGTGCCAGCAGCTTGGACAGGGCCTACGAGCAGTACTTC. Protein product: CASSLDRAYEQYF.

The CDR3 DNA follows: TGCGCCAGCAGCCAAGATCTGGAGGGAAATGGCTACACCTTC. Translated, it gives CASSQDLEGNGYTF. The rearrangement joins TRBV4-3 to TRBJ1-2; D gene unclear. Trimming left V 0 bases short and J 6 bases short, with 11 bases between. The CDR3 runs to 14 residues. The V gene's germline CDR1 is LGHNA and CDR2 YSLEER.

This chain joins TRBV5-1 and TRBJ1-2; 8 positions match TRBD1. The CDR3 extends over 14 amino acids. Germline values: CDR1 SGHRS, CDR2 YFSETQ. With V trimmed by 5 bases and J by 2 bases, 5 bases remained unmatched. The CDR3 region has the DNA TGCGCCAGCAGTTCAGGGGGCGAAAACTATGGCTACACCTTC. This codes for CASSSGGENYGYTF.